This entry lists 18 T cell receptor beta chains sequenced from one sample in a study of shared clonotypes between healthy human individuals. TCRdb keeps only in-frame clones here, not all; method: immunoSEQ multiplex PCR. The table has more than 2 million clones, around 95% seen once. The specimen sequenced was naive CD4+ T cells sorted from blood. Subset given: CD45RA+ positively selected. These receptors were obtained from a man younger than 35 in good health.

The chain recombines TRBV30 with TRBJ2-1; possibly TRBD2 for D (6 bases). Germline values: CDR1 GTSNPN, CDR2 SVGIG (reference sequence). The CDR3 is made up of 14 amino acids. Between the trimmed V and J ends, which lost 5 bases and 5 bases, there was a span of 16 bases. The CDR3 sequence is CAWDSGTLNNEQFF. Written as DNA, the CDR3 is TGTGCCTGGGACTCCGGGACTCTCAACAATGAGCAGTTCTTC.

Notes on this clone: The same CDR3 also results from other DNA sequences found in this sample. The CDR3 loop is CASSSGTGNEKLFF. Here the CDR3 DNA reads TGCGCCAGCAGCTCCGGGACAGGAAACGAAAAACTGTTTTTT. The chain joins TRBV5-1 to TRBJ1-4; 8 bases map to TRBD1. The CDR3 loop spans 14 amino acids. V dropped 3 bases and J dropped 8; count of bases not matched to a gene: 6. In germline, CDR1 is SGHRS, CDR2 YFSETQ.

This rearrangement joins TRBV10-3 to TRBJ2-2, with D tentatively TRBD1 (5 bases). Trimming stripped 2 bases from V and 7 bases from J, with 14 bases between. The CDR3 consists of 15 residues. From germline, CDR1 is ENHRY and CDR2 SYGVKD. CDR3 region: CAISEIDQGGGELFF. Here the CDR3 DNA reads TGTGCCATCAGTGAGATAGACCAGGGCGGCGGGGAGCTGTTTTTT.

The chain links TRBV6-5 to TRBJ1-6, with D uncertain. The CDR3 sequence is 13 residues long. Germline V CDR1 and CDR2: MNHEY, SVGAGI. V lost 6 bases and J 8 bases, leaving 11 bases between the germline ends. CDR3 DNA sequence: TGTGCCAGCAGACTACGGACGGATTCACCCCTCCACTTT. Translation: CASRLRTDSPLHF.

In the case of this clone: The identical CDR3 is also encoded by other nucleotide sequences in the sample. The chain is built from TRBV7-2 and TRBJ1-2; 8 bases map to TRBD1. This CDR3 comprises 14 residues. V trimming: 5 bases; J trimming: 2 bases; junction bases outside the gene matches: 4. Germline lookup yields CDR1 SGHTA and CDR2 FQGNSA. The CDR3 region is CASSLTGGNYGYTF. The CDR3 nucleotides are TGTGCCAGCAGCCTCACAGGGGGGAACTATGGCTACACCTTC.

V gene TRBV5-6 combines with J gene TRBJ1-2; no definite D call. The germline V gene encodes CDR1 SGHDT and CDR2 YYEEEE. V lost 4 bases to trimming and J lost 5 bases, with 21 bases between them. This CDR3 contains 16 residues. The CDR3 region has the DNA TGTGCCAGCAGCAAAAACGGACGGACCGAGAGTTATGGCTACACCTTC. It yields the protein CASSKNGRTESYGYTF.

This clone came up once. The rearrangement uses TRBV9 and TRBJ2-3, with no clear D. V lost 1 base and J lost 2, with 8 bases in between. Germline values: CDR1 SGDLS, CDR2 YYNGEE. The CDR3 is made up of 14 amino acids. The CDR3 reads CASSVTDLTDTQYF. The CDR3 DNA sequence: TGTGCCAGCAGCGTAACCGATCTCACAGATACGCAGTATTTT.

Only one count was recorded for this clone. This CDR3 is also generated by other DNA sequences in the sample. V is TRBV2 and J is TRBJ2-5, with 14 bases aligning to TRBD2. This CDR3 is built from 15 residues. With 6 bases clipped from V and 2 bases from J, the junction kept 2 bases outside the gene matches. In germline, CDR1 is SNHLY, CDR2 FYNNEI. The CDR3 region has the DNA TGTGCCAGCAGAGGACTAGCGGGGGGACAAGAGACCCAGTACTTC. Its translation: CASRGLAGGQETQYF. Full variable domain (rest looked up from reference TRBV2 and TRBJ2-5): EPEVTQTPSHQVTQMGQEVILRCVPISNHLYFYWYRQILGQKVEFLVSFYNNEISEKSEIFDDQFSVERPDGSNFTLKIRSTKLEDSAMYFCASRGLAGGQETQYFGPGTRLLVL.

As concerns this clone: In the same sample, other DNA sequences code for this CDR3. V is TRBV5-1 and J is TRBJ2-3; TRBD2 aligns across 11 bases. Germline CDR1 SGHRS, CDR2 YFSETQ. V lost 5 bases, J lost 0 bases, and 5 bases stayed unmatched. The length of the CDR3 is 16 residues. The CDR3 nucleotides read TGCGCCAGCAGAGCCGGGACTAGCGGAAGCACAGATACGCAGTATTTT. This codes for CASRAGTSGSTDTQYF.

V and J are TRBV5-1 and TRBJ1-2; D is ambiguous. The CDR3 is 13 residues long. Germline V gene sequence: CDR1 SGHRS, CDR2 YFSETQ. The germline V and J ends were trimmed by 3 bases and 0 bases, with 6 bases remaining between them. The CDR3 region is CASSYDSNYGYTF. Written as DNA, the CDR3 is TGCGCCAGCAGCTACGACTCTAACTATGGCTACACCTTC.

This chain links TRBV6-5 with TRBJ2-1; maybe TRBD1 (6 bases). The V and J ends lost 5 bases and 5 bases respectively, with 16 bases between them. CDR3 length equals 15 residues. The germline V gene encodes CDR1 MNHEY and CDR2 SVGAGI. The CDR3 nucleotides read TGTGCCAGCAGTCGGGGTCAGGGGAGAGACAATGAGCAGTTCTTC. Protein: CASSRGQGRDNEQFF.

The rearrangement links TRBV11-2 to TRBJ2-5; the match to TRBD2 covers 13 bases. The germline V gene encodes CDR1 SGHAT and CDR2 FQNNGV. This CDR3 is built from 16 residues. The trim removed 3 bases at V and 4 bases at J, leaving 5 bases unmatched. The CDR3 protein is CASSFGTSGARETQYF. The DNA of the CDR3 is TGTGCCAGCAGCTTCGGGACTAGCGGGGCGAGAGAGACCCAGTACTTC.

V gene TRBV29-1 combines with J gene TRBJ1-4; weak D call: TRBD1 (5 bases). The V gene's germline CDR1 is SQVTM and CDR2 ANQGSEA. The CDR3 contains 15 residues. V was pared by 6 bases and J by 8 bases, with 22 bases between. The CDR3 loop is CSVRTDNTIGEKLFF. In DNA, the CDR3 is TGCAGCGTCCGGACGGACAACACAATAGGGGAAAAACTGTTTTTT.

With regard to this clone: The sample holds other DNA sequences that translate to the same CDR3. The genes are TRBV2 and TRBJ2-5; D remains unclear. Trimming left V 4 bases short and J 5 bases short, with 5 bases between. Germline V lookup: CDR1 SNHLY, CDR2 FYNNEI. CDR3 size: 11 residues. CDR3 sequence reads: CASSVRETQYF. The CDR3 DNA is TGTGCCAGCAGTGTGAGGGAGACCCAGTACTTC.

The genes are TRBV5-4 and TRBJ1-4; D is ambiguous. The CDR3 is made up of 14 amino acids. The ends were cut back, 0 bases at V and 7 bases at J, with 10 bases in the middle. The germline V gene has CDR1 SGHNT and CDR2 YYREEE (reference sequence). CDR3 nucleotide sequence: TGTGCCAGCAGCTTGGCTGGGTACGGTGAAAAACTGTTTTTT. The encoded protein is CASSLAGYGEKLFF.

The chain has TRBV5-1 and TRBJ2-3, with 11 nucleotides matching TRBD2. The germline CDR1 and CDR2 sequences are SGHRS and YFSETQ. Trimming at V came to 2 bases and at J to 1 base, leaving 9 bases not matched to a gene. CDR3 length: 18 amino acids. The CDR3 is CASSLITLLAGGTDTQYF. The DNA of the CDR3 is TGCGCCAGCAGCTTAATAACCCTACTAGCGGGGGGCACAGATACGCAGTATTTT.

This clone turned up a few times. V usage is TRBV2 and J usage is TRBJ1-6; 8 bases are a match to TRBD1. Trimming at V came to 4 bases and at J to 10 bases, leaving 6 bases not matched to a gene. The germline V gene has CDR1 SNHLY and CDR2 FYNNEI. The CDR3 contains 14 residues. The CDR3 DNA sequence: TGTGCCAGCAGTGTCCAGGGGGCGGAGTCACCCCTCCACTTT. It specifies CASSVQGAESPLHF.

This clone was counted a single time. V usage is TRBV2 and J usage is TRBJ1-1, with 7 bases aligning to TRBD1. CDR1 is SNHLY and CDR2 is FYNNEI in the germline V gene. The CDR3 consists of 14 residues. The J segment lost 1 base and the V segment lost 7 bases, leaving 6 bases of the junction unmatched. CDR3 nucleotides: TGTGCCAGCACCTTGGACAGGCCGAACACTGAAGCTTTCTTT. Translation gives CASTLDRPNTEAFF.